These 17 T cell receptor beta chains originate from one sample sequenced in a study of cytomegalovirus exposure and HLA in healthy donors. Only in-frame clones appear in the TCRdb table, and some are missing; sequencing was by immunoSEQ multiplex PCR. The sample lists 150,000 to 200,000 clones, 86% occurring once. Sample: PBMCs. The receptors come from a woman in her late teens or twenties in good health and CMV-seronegative.

The rearrangement joins TRBV27 to TRBJ2-7, with TRBD1 matching 9 bases. Trimming cost V 6 bases and J 6 bases; bases outside gene matches: 6. Germline lookup yields CDR1 MNHEY and CDR2 SMNVEV (reference sequence). CDR3 length equals 13 residues. Here the CDR3 reads CASSLGQGSEQYF. The CDR3, as DNA: TGTGCCAGCAGCCTGGGACAGGGCAGCGAGCAGTACTTC.

This chain joins TRBV7-9 and TRBJ1-4, with a weak D call TRBD1 (5 bases). The CDR3 is 16 residues long. V lost 3 bases and J 4 bases, leaving 15 bases between the germline ends. Germline V gene sequence: CDR1 SEHNR, CDR2 FQNEAQ (reference sequence). For the CDR3, the DNA is TGTGCCAGCAGCTTTGGGCGGGACCGGATTAATGAAAAACTGTTTTTT. It is translated as CASSFGRDRINEKLFF. The full variable domain, in which reference TRBV7-9 and TRBJ1-4 provide the parts outside the CDR3, is DTGVSQNPRHKITKRGQNVTFRCDPISEHNRLYWYRQTLGQGPEFLTYFQNEAQLEKSRLLSDRFSAERPKGSFSTLEIQRTEQGDSAMYLCASSFGRDRINEKLFFGSGTQLSVL.

J is TRBJ1-2 and V is TRBV7-6; 7 bases line up with TRBD1. This CDR3 region has 16 residues. Trimming removed 4 bases from V and 3 bases from J; junction bases left unmatched: 11. CDR1 and CDR2 (germline): SGHVS, FNYEAQ. CDR3 in DNA: TGTGCCAGCAGCTCTTACAGGGGTCCCGCCGACTATGGCTACACCTTC. Its translation: CASSSYRGPADYGYTF.

This clone is a singleton in its sample. The chain uses TRBV4-3 and TRBJ2-1, with 13 bases fitting TRBD2. V dropped 2 bases and J dropped 3; count of bases not matched to a gene: 13. Germline CDR1 is LGHNA and CDR2 is YSLEER. The CDR3 is 20 amino acids. CDR3: CASSQITPTSGRTRYNEQFF. Written as DNA, the CDR3 is TGCGCCAGCAGCCAAATTACACCGACTAGCGGGAGGACCCGCTACAATGAGCAGTTCTTC.

This CDR3 reads CASRPGGSSYEQYF. The CDR3 DNA reads as TGTGCCAGCCGGCCCGGGGGAAGCTCCTACGAGCAGTACTTC. The chain recombines TRBV6-1 with TRBJ2-7; possible D gene TRBD2, 6 bases. The CDR3 totals 14 residues. Trimming cost V 8 bases and J 0 bases, with 14 bases left between them. Germline CDR1 is MNHNS and CDR2 is SASEGT.

This chain connects TRBV30 to TRBJ2-1; TRBD2 agrees at 10 bases. The ends lost 4 bases at V and 6 bases at J; junction bases unmatched: 9. CDR1 and CDR2 (germline): GTSNPN, SVGIG (reference sequence). The CDR3 runs to 15 residues. The CDR3 DNA reads TGTGCCTGGACACTCACTAGCGGGGAGATCAATGAGCAGTTCTTC. This encodes CAWTLTSGEINEQFF.

This chain connects TRBV19 to TRBJ1-5; perhaps TRBD1 as D (5 bases). Germline CDR1 LNHDA, CDR2 SQIVND (reference sequence). The CDR3 runs to 15 residues. V was clipped by 3 bases and J by 6 bases, with 15 bases between them. In DNA form, the CDR3 reads TGTGCCAGTAGTATTTGGGCAGGGCAAGGTCAGCCCCAGCATTTT. It encodes CASSIWAGQGQPQHF.

DNA for the CDR3: TGCGCCAGCAGCCACGCTACGTTTCACAGGTCTGGAAACACCATATATTTT. It encodes CASSHATFHRSGNTIYF. V usage is TRBV4-3 and J usage is TRBJ1-3; tentatively, D is TRBD1 (5 bases). The germline gives CDR1 LGHNA, CDR2 YSLEER. The V and J ends lost 3 bases and 1 base respectively, with 16 bases between them. CDR3 length: 17 residues.

This chain connects TRBV6-5 to TRBJ2-5; D not certain. The ends were cut back, 5 bases at V and 3 bases at J, with 4 bases in the middle. Per the germline V gene, CDR1 is MNHEY and CDR2 is SVGAGI. There are 11 residues in the CDR3. The CDR3 region is CASSSEETQYF. Written as DNA, the CDR3 is TGTGCCAGCAGTAGCGAAGAGACCCAGTACTTC.

The chain recombines TRBV7-3 with TRBJ2-1; D not resolved. V lost 5 bases, J lost 6 bases, and 8 bases lay in between. Germline CDR1 reads SGHTA; CDR2 reads FQGTGA. The length of the CDR3 is 12 residues. This CDR3 reads CASSDIGNEQFF. In nucleotides, the CDR3 is TGTGCCAGCAGCGACATAGGCAATGAGCAGTTCTTC.

V is TRBV12-5 and J is TRBJ2-7; a possible D gene is TRBD1 (6 bases). Germline V gene sequence: CDR1 LGHNT, CDR2 FRNRAP. The CDR3 spans 13 residues. V was cut by 2 bases and J by 3 bases, with 8 bases left in between. The CDR3 sequence is CASGLTRGYEQYF. In DNA form, the CDR3 reads TGTGCTAGTGGTTTGACCAGGGGCTACGAGCAGTACTTC.

The chain couples TRBV4-2 to TRBJ1-2; the match to TRBD1 covers 7 bases. Germline CDR1 LGHNA, CDR2 YNFKEQ. This CDR3 contains 15 residues. V lost 2 bases, J lost 3 bases, and 6 bases stayed unmatched. This CDR3 reads CASSQTSTGDYGYTF. In DNA, the CDR3 is TGTGCCAGCAGCCAAACCTCCACAGGGGACTATGGCTACACCTTC.

The chain has TRBV7-2 and TRBJ2-2; no firm D call. This CDR3 has 15 residues. Trimming took off 2 bases at V and 3 bases at J, with 10 bases between the two ends. Germline CDR1 SGHTA, CDR2 FQGNSA. CDR3 DNA: TGTGCCAGCAGCTTAATTCTCGGTGACACCGGGGAGCTGTTTTTT. It translates to CASSLILGDTGELFF.

V gene TRBV9 combines with J gene TRBJ2-3, with a possible D match to TRBD1 (5 bases). CDR1 is SGDLS and CDR2 is YYNGEE in the germline V gene. This CDR3 has 16 residues. V lost 0 bases, J lost 0 bases, and 11 bases lay in between. The CDR3 protein is CASSVAETVSTDTQYF. In DNA form, the CDR3 reads TGTGCCAGCAGCGTAGCTGAGACAGTTAGCACAGATACGCAGTATTTT.

The chain couples TRBV29-1 to TRBJ1-1, with D hard to call. Germline V gives CDR1 SQVTM, CDR2 ANQGSEA. V lost 7 bases to trimming and J lost 1 base, with 7 bases between them. This CDR3 is built from 11 residues. The CDR3 sequence: CSGDKNTEAFF. As DNA, the CDR3 is TGCAGCGGAGATAAGAACACTGAAGCTTTCTTT.

This clone has only one observation. The chain joins TRBV18 to TRBJ2-7; 12 bases line up with TRBD1. The CDR3 consists of 16 residues. Germline V gene sequence: CDR1 KGHSH, CDR2 LQKENI. The trim removed 0 bases at V and 3 bases at J, leaving 3 bases unmatched. This chain's CDR3 is CASSPPGQGALYEQYF. As DNA, the CDR3 is TGTGCCAGCTCACCACCGGGACAGGGGGCCCTCTACGAGCAGTACTTC.

This chain links TRBV5-4 with TRBJ1-1, with TRBD1 identical over 9 bases. Per the germline V gene, CDR1 is SGHNT and CDR2 is YYREEE (reference sequence). The CDR3 totals 16 residues. Trimming at V came to 3 bases and at J to 5 bases, leaving 11 bases not matched to a gene. The CDR3 bases are TGTGCCAGCAGCTGGGAGTTAGGGACAGGGTCAACTGAAGCTTTCTTT. Translated: CASSWELGTGSTEAFF.